What follows is one T cell receptor beta chain and its context. V was clipped by 2 bases and J by 7 bases, with 8 bases between them. Per the germline V gene, CDR1 is PRHDT and CDR2 is FYEKMQ (reference sequence). There are 12 residues in the CDR3. Some clones are missing from TCRdb's copy, which holds only in-frame ones; the method was immunoSEQ multiplex PCR. The sample lists about 69,000 clones; roughly 91% were seen once. The sample originates from a study of T cell changes during pregnancy in multiple sclerosis. This receptor was identified in a female donor with multiple sclerosis, enrolled in a pregnancy study. The specimen comprised peripheral blood, sampled in the third trimester of pregnancy. V and J are TRBV13 and TRBJ1-1; D not certain. The CDR3 nucleotides are TGTGCCAGCAGCTTACAGGCGCTTGAAGCTTTCTTT. Its protein is CASSLQALEAFF.